The 13 T cell receptor beta chains listed next were all sequenced from one sample in a study of T cells after yellow fever vaccination. Each CDR3 protein gets one entry after TCRdb re-called the 5' RACE reads with MiXCR. The sample gives about 320,000 distinct CDR3 sequences, around 4.5% of which show up once; less than 20% is in the top ten. The source material was PBMCs, sampled 15 days after the yellow fever booster vaccination. The receptors were gathered from a man aged 18 to 30 who received the YFV17D yellow fever vaccine.

Concerning this clonotype: With a much larger clone just one base away, this may be a read error. This chain joins TRBV7-2 and TRBJ2-3; 9 bases match TRBD2. The CDR3 has 15 amino acids. The germline gives CDR1 SGHTA, CDR2 FQGNSA. J lost 5 bases, V lost 1 base, and 4 bases had no gene match. The CDR3 sequence is CASSLGTSEGDTQYF. DNA for the CDR3: TGTGCCAGCAGCTTAGGGACTAGCGAGGGAGATACGCAGTATTTT.

This clonotype was recorded many times. The CDR3 loop reads CASSGPSERVAYEQYF. The CDR3, as DNA: TGTGCCAGCAGCGGACCAAGTGAGAGGGTCGCCTACGAGCAGTACTTC. The chain carries TRBV6-1 and TRBJ2-7; possibly TRBD2 for D (5 bases). This CDR3 comprises 16 residues. V lost 6 bases to trimming and J lost 2 bases, with 20 bases between them. From germline, CDR1 is MNHNS and CDR2 SASEGT.

V gene TRBV28 combines with J gene TRBJ1-1; TRBD1 matches at 7 bases. The CDR3 loop spans 13 amino acids. The germline V gene encodes CDR1 MDHEN and CDR2 SYDVKM. The junction had 7 bases not matched to a gene; V was cut back by 7 bases and J by 5 bases. CDR3 nucleotides: TGTGCCAGCATCCCGACAGGGAGTACTGAAGCTTTCTTT. It translates to CASIPTGSTEAFF.

This clonotype was picked up a small number of times. This chain connects TRBV27 to TRBJ1-1; tentative D call: TRBD1 (5 bases). CDR3 length equals 13 residues. Germline CDR1 and CDR2: MNHEY and SMNVEV (reference sequence). V lost 7 bases, J lost 4 bases, and 13 bases lay in between. The CDR3 nucleotides read TGTGCCAGCAAAAGCCTGGGGGTCACTGAAGCTTTCTTT. Amino acid sequence: CASKSLGVTEAFF.

This clonotype was seen a handful of times. The gene calls are TRBV27 and TRBJ2-1, with a possible D match to TRBD1 (5 bases). V gave up 5 bases and J gave up 4 bases, with 15 bases separating them. From germline, CDR1 is MNHEY and CDR2 SMNVEV (reference sequence). This CDR3 is 15 amino acids long. In DNA, the CDR3 is TGTGCCAGCAGTAAACAGGACCAACGTTACAATGAGCAGTTCTTC. It codes for CASSKQDQRYNEQFF.

This clonotype has a count of ten or more. The rearrangement links TRBV6-5 to TRBJ2-1, with TRBD2 matching 12 bases. V gave up 6 bases and J gave up 9 bases; unmatched junction bases: 9. Germline V gene data show CDR1 as MNHEY and CDR2 as SVGAGI. This CDR3 region has 15 residues. The CDR3 reads CASRLAGGVGGEQFF. DNA for the CDR3: TGTGCCAGCAGACTAGCGGGGGGAGTCGGTGGTGAGCAGTTCTTC.

This clonotype was observed at least ten times. CDR3 sequence reads: CASSPDYTQYF. CDR3 DNA: TGTGCCAGCAGCCCCGATTACACGCAGTATTTT. This chain joins TRBV7-2 and TRBJ2-3, with D unclear. The germline CDR1 and CDR2 sequences are SGHTA and FQGNSA. This CDR3 is 11 amino acids long. V lost 5 bases and J lost 9, with 9 bases in between.

There are a few counts of this clonotype. The chain links TRBV12-3 or TRBV12-4 to TRBJ2-7, with 8 bases aligning to TRBD1. The CDR3 consists of 11 residues. Unmatched junction bases numbered 3, after V lost 9 bases and J lost 5 bases. The CDR3 DNA reads TGTGCCAGTGTACAGGGGGACGAGCAGTACTTC. It is translated as CASVQGDEQYF.

This clonotype was observed a handful of times. The chain has TRBV5-1 and TRBJ2-2, with 12 positions matching TRBD1. The junction had 2 bases not matched to a gene; V was cut back by 2 bases and J by 6 bases. The V gene's germline CDR1 is SGHRS and CDR2 YFSETQ. The CDR3 covers 15 residues. This CDR3 is CASSFGTGGPGELFF. The CDR3 nucleotides read TGCGCCAGCAGCTTCGGGACAGGGGGCCCCGGGGAGCTGTTTTTT.

This clonotype was detected a few times. V is TRBV3-1 and J is TRBJ2-4; D ambiguous. Between the trimmed V and J ends, which lost 5 bases and 8 bases, there was a span of 10 bases. Germline V gives CDR1 LGHDT, CDR2 YNNKEL (reference sequence). This CDR3 contains 12 residues. The CDR3 is CASSYGSHIQYF. In nucleotides, the CDR3 is TGTGCCAGCAGCTATGGCTCCCACATTCAGTACTTC.

This clonotype was observed at least ten times. The V gene is TRBV5-6, the J gene TRBJ2-7; D remains ambiguous. The CDR3 is 14 residues long. Germline-derived CDR1 and CDR2 are SGHDT and YYEEEE. V gave up 4 bases and J gave up 6 bases, with 17 bases separating them. The CDR3 nucleotides read TGTGCCAGCAGCAGTCTTGCTATAGGTTCCGAGCAGTACGTC. Translating it yields CASSSLAIGSEQYV.

The chain is built from TRBV20-1 and TRBJ2-3, with 8 bases lining up with TRBD2. V lost 5 bases and J lost 7; bases outside the gene matches: 11. The CDR3 consists of 14 residues. Germline CDR1 reads DFQATT; CDR2 reads SNEGSKA (reference sequence). The DNA for the CDR3 is TGCAGTGCTCGCTATCCGGGGGGGAGGTATACGCAGTATTTT. As protein: CSARYPGGRYTQYF.

This clonotype has ten or more counts. V usage is TRBV5-1 and J usage is TRBJ2-7, with a tentative D call TRBD2 (6 bases). The CDR3 has 12 residues. Trimming cost V 4 bases and J 7 bases, with 12 bases left between them. CDR1 SGHRS and CDR2 YFSETQ come from the germline V gene. This CDR3 is CASSPGGREQYF. The CDR3 DNA is TGCGCCAGCAGCCCTGGGGGGAGAGAGCAGTACTTC.